Listed here are 16 T cell receptor beta chains from one sample, sequenced in a study of vaccination and CD4 T cells after COVID-19. Sequenced with the Oncomine TCR Beta short-read assay was DNA taken from cultured CD4+ T cells. TCRdb re-analysed the PCR reads in MiXCR, keeping a single row per CDR3 protein. In the table there are about 12,000 distinct CDR3 sequences, 45% to 60% of which are singletons. Their target antigens are unknown. Sample treatment: approximately nine-day PBMC culture with coronavirus spike peptide pools or control peptides (ViraFEST assay). Sequences were obtained from CD4+ T cells from blood, cultured in vitro. The receptors shown here come from a human donor who had recovered from COVID-19.

The rearrangement uses TRBV24-1 and TRBJ2-7; D might be TRBD2 (6 bases). Germline loops: CDR1 KGHDR, CDR2 SFDVKD. The V end was cut by 1 base, the J end by 5 bases, with 14 bases between. This CDR3 has 15 residues. The CDR3 sequence is CATSDLNGGSHEQYF. The CDR3 nucleotides are TGTGCCACCAGTGATTTAAACGGGGGTTCCCACGAGCAGTACTTC.

This clonotype turned up a few times. V usage is TRBV7-6 and J usage is TRBJ1-1; no firm D call. The CDR3 is 13 amino acids. Trimming shortened V by 5 bases and J by 1 base, and 8 bases separated the two germline ends. Per germline, CDR1 SGHVS and CDR2 FNYEAQ. CDR3 in DNA: TGTGCCAGCAGCCTTACACCGAACACTGAAGCTTTCTTT. Amino acids: CASSLTPNTEAFF.

The chain employs TRBV6-1 and TRBJ1-3, with TRBD1 matching over 7 bases. CDR3 length equals 16 residues. Germline V gene data show CDR1 as MNHNS and CDR2 as SASEGT. With V trimmed by 10 bases and J by 0 bases, 12 bases remained unmatched. Here the CDR3 reads CATGGDSYHSGNTIYF. DNA of the CDR3: TGTGCCACAGGAGGGGACAGTTACCACTCTGGAAACACCATATATTTT.

The J gene is TRBJ2-5, the V gene TRBV18, with 10 bases fitting TRBD1. The J segment lost 4 bases and the V segment lost 3 bases, leaving 5 bases of the junction unmatched. Germline assignment: CDR1 KGHSH and CDR2 LQKENI. The CDR3 consists of 15 residues. The CDR3 DNA is TGTGCCAGCTCACCGGGGACAGGGGCCGGAGAGACCCAGTACTTC. The encoded protein is CASSPGTGAGETQYF. Together with reference TRBV18 and TRBJ2-5, the CDR3 gives the full variable domain: NAGVMQNPRHLVRRRGQEARLRCSPMKGHSHVYWYRQLPEEGLKFMVYLQKENIIDESGMPKERFSAEFPKEGPSILRIQQVVRGDSAAYFCASSPGTGAGETQYFGPGTRLLVL.

This clonotype came up once. The V gene is TRBV18, the J gene TRBJ1-1; D is unclear. The CDR3 runs 15 residues. Deletions cut 0 bases from V and 1 base from J, with 9 bases between. From germline, CDR1 is KGHSH and CDR2 LQKENI. CDR3 loop: CASSPPLVWNTEAFF. CDR3 DNA sequence: TGTGCCAGCTCACCACCGCTGGTCTGGAACACTGAAGCTTTCTTT.

The V and J genes are TRBV7-2 and TRBJ1-5; TRBD1 matches at 8 bases. With V trimmed by 5 bases and J by 6 bases, 12 bases remained unmatched. CDR3 size: 16 residues. Germline V gene data show CDR1 as SGHTA and CDR2 as FQGNSA. The chain's CDR3 is CASSIAGQGPGQPQHF. For the CDR3, the DNA is TGTGCCAGCAGCATTGCCGGACAGGGACCCGGTCAGCCCCAGCATTTT.

This chain connects TRBV5-4 to TRBJ1-2; no reliable D call. V lost 5 bases, J lost 8 bases, and 16 bases lay in between. The CDR3 covers 13 residues. CDR1 is SGHNT, CDR2 YYREEE, per germline (reference sequence). The CDR3 protein is CASSSSRPAGYTF. The CDR3 nucleotides read TGTGCCAGCAGTTCATCCCGACCCGCCGGCTACACCTTC.

V usage is TRBV6-2 or TRBV6-3 and J usage is TRBJ2-5; the D is unclear. The V and J ends lost 5 bases and 3 bases respectively, with 10 bases between them. There are 13 residues in the CDR3. Germline V gives CDR1 MNHEY, CDR2 SVGEGT. CDR3: CASSHDLEETQYF. The CDR3 DNA is TGTGCCAGCAGTCACGACCTGGAAGAGACCCAGTACTTC.

This chain joins TRBV20-1 and TRBJ2-3; a possible D gene is TRBD1 (5 bases). Trimming removed 6 bases from V and 8 bases from J, with 30 bases in between. Germline CDR1 reads DFQATT; CDR2 reads SNEGSKA (reference sequence). The CDR3 has 17 residues. The CDR3 loop reads CSAPGWRSDPQRGTQYF. Here the CDR3 DNA reads TGCAGTGCCCCTGGGTGGCGGTCTGACCCCCAAAGGGGTACGCAGTATTTT.

V gene TRBV7-8 combines with J gene TRBJ2-1; 8 bases are shared with TRBD1. The V gene end was trimmed by 3 bases and the J gene end by 7 bases; junction bases not matched to a gene: 2. Germline CDR1 is SGHVS and CDR2 is FQNEAQ. This CDR3 is 13 amino acids long. The CDR3 loop reads CASSLDRANEQFF. In DNA form, the CDR3 reads TGTGCCAGCAGCTTGGACAGGGCAAATGAGCAGTTCTTC. Full variable domain (remainder filled in from reference TRBV7-8 and TRBJ2-1): GAGVSQSPRYKVAKRGQDVALRCDPISGHVSLFWYQQALGQGPEFLTYFQNEAQLDKSGLPSDRFFAERPEGSVSTLKIQRTQQEDSAVYLCASSLDRANEQFFGPGTRLTVL.

This clonotype was seen more than once but under ten times. CDR3 amino acids: CASSPGTGHNNQPQHF. The CDR3 nucleotides are TGTGCCAGCAGCCCCGGGACAGGGCATAATAATCAGCCCCAGCATTTT. V is TRBV6-1 and J is TRBJ1-5, with TRBD1 matching over 9 bases. Germline V gene sequence: CDR1 MNHNS, CDR2 SASEGT. The CDR3 has 16 amino acids. V was pared by 6 bases and J by 4 bases, with 10 bases of the junction left unmatched.

J is TRBJ2-5 and V is TRBV24-1, with TRBD1 identical over 8 bases. The germline V gene has CDR1 KGHDR and CDR2 SFDVKD. J gave up 5 bases and V 4 bases, and 5 bases lay outside the gene matches. The CDR3 totals 14 residues. DNA for the CDR3: TGTGCCACCAGTGACCCCACAGGGGGGGAGACCCAGTACTTC. This sequence encodes CATSDPTGGETQYF.

V is TRBV28 and J is TRBJ1-6; unclear D gene. Trimming cost V 8 bases and J 9 bases, with 11 bases left between them. Per the germline V gene, CDR1 is MDHEN and CDR2 is SYDVKM. The CDR3 has 12 amino acids. The CDR3 loop reads CASLRFGSPLHF. The CDR3 coding sequence is TGTGCCAGCCTACGGTTCGGTTCACCCCTCCACTTT. Full variable domain (missing parts from reference TRBV28 and TRBJ1-6): DVKVTQSSRYLVKRTGEKVFLECVQDMDHENMFWYRQDPGLGLRLIYFSYDVKMKEKGDIPEGYSVSREKKERFSLILESASTNQTSMYLCASLRFGSPLHFGNGTRLTVT.

J is TRBJ1-5 and V is TRBV12-3 or TRBV12-4, with TRBD1 as a possible D gene (5 bases). Trimming took 2 bases from V and 4 from J, leaving 12 bases between them. The CDR3 is 15 residues long. This CDR3 reads CASSLTRQWNQPQHF. DNA for the CDR3: TGTGCCAGCAGTTTAACTCGACAGTGGAATCAGCCCCAGCATTTT.

The CDR3 region is CASSLSQGDGYTF. CDR3 DNA: TGTGCCAGCAGCTTAAGTCAGGGGGATGGCTACACCTTC. The chain is built from TRBV7-2 and TRBJ1-2; 7 nucleotides align to TRBD1. The germline V gene encodes CDR1 SGHTA and CDR2 FQGNSA. CDR3 length: 13 residues. The J segment lost 6 bases and the V segment lost 2 bases, leaving 3 bases of the junction unmatched.

This chain connects TRBV20-1 to TRBJ2-7; 7 bases agree with TRBD2. Germline CDR1 reads DFQATT; CDR2 reads SNEGSKA (reference sequence). Unmatched junction bases numbered 8, after V lost 0 bases and J lost 0 bases. The CDR3 totals 16 residues. The CDR3 protein is CSARDLGDYSSYEQYF. The CDR3 bases are TGCAGTGCTAGAGATCTGGGGGACTACTCCTCCTACGAGCAGTACTTC.